What follows are 24 T cell receptor beta chains derived from one specimen sequenced in a study of blood T cell repertoires in COVID-19. The table came from immunoSEQ multiplex PCR; TCRdb's copy has only in-frame clones and leaves some out. This repertoire shows more than 400,000 clones, roughly 88% found once; its top ten account for 0.55% to 0.75%. The sequencing input was PBMCs or T cells enriched from blood (not recorded which). These receptors came from a man between 18 and 29 years old who had recovered from COVID-19.

The chain links TRBV29-1 to TRBJ1-1; D may be TRBD1 (5 bases). With 1 base removed from V and 3 bases from J, the gap between germline ends came to 9 bases. The CDR3 loop spans 13 amino acids. The germline V gene has CDR1 SQVTM and CDR2 ANQGSEA. In DNA, the CDR3 is TGCAGCGTTGAAGGGGGCGATTACACTGAAGCTTTCTTT. This encodes CSVEGGDYTEAFF.

This clone showed up just once. The rearrangement joins TRBV11-2 to TRBJ1-1; no clear D gene. Per germline, CDR1 SGHAT and CDR2 FQNNGV. Trimming shortened V by 4 bases and J by 0 bases, and 12 bases separated the two germline ends. The CDR3 is 15 amino acids. The CDR3 sequence is CASSSRKSVNTEAFF. Here the CDR3 DNA reads TGTGCCAGCAGCTCGAGGAAGTCCGTGAACACTGAAGCTTTCTTT. Using reference TRBV11-2 and TRBJ1-1 for the parts outside the CDR3, the full variable domain is EAGVAQSPRYKIIEKRQSVAFWCNPISGHATLYWYQQILGQGPKLLIQFQNNGVVDDSQLPKDRFSAERLKGVDSTLKIQPAKLEDSAVYLCASSSRKSVNTEAFFGQGTRLTVV.

The V and J genes are TRBV2 and TRBJ1-2, with a tentative D call TRBD1 (6 bases). The CDR3 covers 14 residues. The V gene lost 0 bases and the J gene lost 4 bases, with 9 bases spanning the gap. Germline V gives CDR1 SNHLY, CDR2 FYNNEI. The CDR3 DNA reads TGTGCCAGCAGTGAAGCCCGGGACACCTATGGCTACACCTTC. It translates to CASSEARDTYGYTF.

The rearrangement uses TRBV30 and TRBJ1-6; 7 bases are a match to TRBD1. V lost 1 base, J lost 5 bases, and 2 bases stayed unmatched. Per germline, CDR1 GTSNPN and CDR2 SVGIG (reference sequence). CDR3 size: 14 residues. The CDR3 DNA is TGTGCCTGGAGTGCAGGACAGGATAATTCACCCCTCCACTTT. Encoded protein: CAWSAGQDNSPLHF.

This clone was picked up a small number of times. V usage is TRBV29-1 and J usage is TRBJ1-4, with 7 bases identical to TRBD1. The CDR3 is made up of 13 amino acids. Per germline, CDR1 SQVTM and CDR2 ANQGSEA. With 6 bases clipped from V and 7 bases from J, the junction kept 8 bases outside the gene matches. CDR3 DNA sequence: TGCAGCGTCGCGACAGGGTCGCGTGAAAAACTGTTTTTT. Its protein product is CSVATGSREKLFF.

V usage is TRBV28 and J usage is TRBJ2-1; 7 bases agree with TRBD1. This CDR3 comprises 14 residues. In germline, CDR1 is MDHEN, CDR2 SYDVKM. The junction had 8 bases not matched to a gene; V was cut back by 5 bases and J by 7 bases. The CDR3 protein is CASSPQGVSNEQFF. The CDR3 DNA sequence: TGTGCCAGCAGTCCCCAGGGGGTATCAAATGAGCAGTTCTTC.

The chain employs TRBV23-1 and TRBJ2-2; the match to TRBD2 covers 11 bases. TRBV23-1 is known as an ORF, though its function is uncertain. Losses at the gene ends were 8 bases for V and 7 bases for J; bases not matched to a gene: 6. The CDR3 is 14 amino acids. CDR3 protein: CASGSGGEVGELFF. The DNA for the CDR3 is TGCGCCAGCGGTAGCGGGGGGGAGGTCGGGGAGCTGTTTTTT.

The rearrangement joins TRBV9 to TRBJ1-1, with D hard to call. The CDR3 is 13 amino acids. From germline, CDR1 is SGDLS and CDR2 YYNGEE. Trimming removed 2 bases at V and 1 base at J, with 6 bases between. The DNA of the CDR3 is TGTGCCAGCAGCGTCGAGGGGAACACTGAAGCTTTCTTT. This translates into CASSVEGNTEAFF.

The genes are TRBV5-5 and TRBJ1-1; D may be TRBD1 (6 bases). The germline V gene encodes CDR1 SGHKS and CDR2 YYEKEE (reference sequence). This CDR3 comprises 16 residues. Trimming took 1 base from V and 0 from J, leaving 13 bases between them. CDR3 coding DNA: TGTGCCAGCAGCTTGTCCCGGGGGGACATGAACACTGAAGCTTTCTTT. Protein: CASSLSRGDMNTEAFF.

This clone was observed a handful of times. This chain joins TRBV28 and TRBJ1-4; no reliable D call. Trimming left V 3 bases short and J 8 bases short, with 16 bases between. The CDR3 extends over 15 amino acids. Germline values: CDR1 MDHEN, CDR2 SYDVKM. CDR3: CASSLRGGLREKLFF. CDR3 sequence (DNA): TGTGCCAGCAGTTTGAGAGGAGGGCTCAGAGAAAAACTGTTTTTT.

This sequence joins TRBV19 and TRBJ1-5, with D uncertain. The germline gives CDR1 LNHDA, CDR2 SQIVND (reference sequence). The CDR3 covers 16 residues. Trimming shortened V by 3 bases and J by 0 bases, and 12 bases separated the two germline ends. CDR3 sequence: CASSMLGRGSNQPQHF. The CDR3 DNA follows: TGTGCCAGTAGTATGCTTGGTCGGGGTAGCAATCAGCCCCAGCATTTT.

The sample holds one count of this clone. V and J are TRBV11-3 and TRBJ2-2, with D possibly being TRBD1 (5 bases). Deletions cut 5 bases from V and 7 bases from J, with 11 bases between. The CDR3 is made up of 13 amino acids. In germline, CDR1 is SGHNT, CDR2 YENEEA. CDR3 sequence: CASSVTGSGELFF. The CDR3 DNA reads as TGTGCCAGCAGCGTTACAGGTAGCGGGGAGCTGTTTTTT.

The count of this clone is one. The V gene is TRBV2, the J gene TRBJ1-4; D call uncertain. Germline V gives CDR1 SNHLY, CDR2 FYNNEI. V dropped 6 bases and J dropped 3 bases, with 11 bases sitting between them. The CDR3 spans 14 residues. This CDR3 is CASRSHPANEKLFF. Written as DNA, the CDR3 is TGTGCCAGCAGATCACACCCAGCTAATGAAAAACTGTTTTTT.

The gene calls are TRBV7-9 and TRBJ1-1; 9 bases line up with TRBD1. J gave up 0 bases and V 4 bases, and 6 bases lay outside the gene matches. Per germline, CDR1 SEHNR and CDR2 FQNEAQ (reference sequence). The CDR3 covers 16 residues. DNA for the CDR3: TGTGCCAGCAGCTACCCGGGACAGGGTTTGAACACTGAAGCTTTCTTT. Translating gives CASSYPGQGLNTEAFF. Supplemented by reference TRBV7-9 and TRBJ1-1, the full variable domain reads DTGVSQNPRHKITKRGQNVTFRCDPISEHNRLYWYRQTLGQGPEFLTYFQNEAQLEKSRLLSDRFSAERPKGSFSTLEIQRTEQGDSAMYLCASSYPGQGLNTEAFFGQGTRLTVV.

The chain is built from TRBV2 and TRBJ2-2; 8 positions agree with TRBD1. Losses at the gene ends were 6 bases for V and 3 bases for J; bases not matched to a gene: 12. CDR3 length: 17 residues. Germline V CDR1 and CDR2: SNHLY, FYNNEI. The CDR3 sequence is CASRDLSTGAYTGELFF. For the CDR3, the DNA is TGTGCCAGCAGGGATCTATCGACAGGGGCCTACACCGGGGAGCTGTTTTTT.

The rearrangement links TRBV11-3 to TRBJ2-3; 9 bases agree with TRBD2. The germline V gene encodes CDR1 SGHNT and CDR2 YENEEA. Unmatched junction bases numbered 6, after V lost 1 base and J lost 1 base. This CDR3 has 17 residues. The CDR3: CASSLAAGGPGTDTQYF. DNA of the CDR3: TGTGCCAGCAGCTTAGCGGCGGGAGGGCCCGGCACAGATACGCAGTATTTT.

The chain carries TRBV14 and TRBJ1-6; D unclear. The CDR3 runs 14 residues. The V gene's germline CDR1 is SGHDN and CDR2 FVKESK. The V end lost 5 bases, the J end lost 6 bases, and 11 bases lay between the germline ends. The CDR3: CASSIDTFNSPLHF. The DNA for the CDR3 is TGTGCCAGCAGCATAGACACCTTTAATTCACCCCTCCACTTT. Combining the CDR3 with reference TRBV14 and TRBJ1-6 gives the whole variable domain EAGVTQFPSHSVIEKGQTVTLRCDPISGHDNLYWYRRVMGKEIKFLLHFVKESKQDESGMPNNRFLAERTGGTYSTLKVQPAELEDSGVYFCASSIDTFNSPLHFGNGTRLTVT.

V usage is TRBV2 and J usage is TRBJ1-5, with 9 bases aligning to TRBD1. Germline values: CDR1 SNHLY, CDR2 FYNNEI. Trimming removed 6 bases from V and 7 bases from J; junction bases left unmatched: 13. The CDR3 has 16 amino acids. The CDR3 reads CASRQGASVGAQPQHF. Written as DNA, the CDR3 is TGTGCCAGCAGACAGGGGGCCTCCGTTGGGGCACAGCCCCAGCATTTT.

This chain connects TRBV19 to TRBJ1-1; no clear D. Trimming cost V 5 bases and J 1 base, with 11 bases left between them. The CDR3 is 14 amino acids. Per the germline V gene, CDR1 is LNHDA and CDR2 is SQIVND (reference sequence). The CDR3: CASSPTIRNTEAFF. CDR3 DNA sequence: TGTGCCAGTAGTCCGACAATCAGGAACACTGAAGCTTTCTTT.

V is TRBV3-1 (or the pseudogene TRBV3-2) and J is TRBJ1-3; 7 bases are shared with TRBD1. The germline CDR1 and CDR2 sequences are LGHDT and YNNKEL (reference sequence). With 3 bases clipped from V and 2 bases from J, the junction kept 7 bases outside the gene matches. This CDR3 has 16 amino acids. This CDR3 is CASSQNRGRAGNTIYF. The CDR3 DNA follows: TGTGCCAGCAGCCAGAATAGGGGGCGCGCTGGAAACACCATATATTTT.

The chain is built from TRBV21-1 and TRBJ2-1; the table's D gene call, TRBD1, was not cross checked with the DNA. TRBV21-1 is given as a pseudogene. CDR3 length: 16 amino acids. The CDR3 sequence: CASSKGADVPLNEQFF. The CDR3 DNA sequence: TGTGCCAGCAGCAAGGGGGCGGACGTCCCCCTAAATGAGCAGTTCTTC.

This clone came up once. In DNA form, the CDR3 reads TGCGCCAGCAGCCCGGACCCGACAGGGCAGGGCTACACCTTC. This sequence encodes CASSPDPTGQGYTF. The genes are TRBV5-1 and TRBJ1-2; 7 bases line up with TRBD1. Trimming took 4 bases from V and 8 from J; bases not matched to a gene: 11. The CDR3 totals 14 residues. Germline V gives CDR1 SGHRS, CDR2 YFSETQ. Full variable domain (remainder filled in from reference TRBV5-1 and TRBJ1-2): KAGVTQTPRYLIKTRGQQVTLSCSPISGHRSVSWYQQTPGQGLQFLFEYFSETQRNKGNFPGRFSGRQFSNSRSEMNVSTLELGDSALYLCASSPDPTGQGYTFGSGTRLTVV.

This CDR3 is CASSPGGVRGTQYF. In DNA form, the CDR3 reads TGCGCCAGCAGCCCGGGGGGGGTCCGGGGGACCCAGTACTTC. The rearrangement links TRBV5-1 to TRBJ2-5, with 8 nucleotides matching TRBD2. The CDR3 covers 14 residues. V lost 4 bases, J lost 7 bases, and 9 bases stayed unmatched. CDR1 is SGHRS, CDR2 YFSETQ, per germline.

This chain connects TRBV18 to TRBJ1-2; D might be TRBD1 (6 bases). Trimming removed 6 bases at V and 0 bases at J, with 20 bases between. The CDR3 has 17 residues. Looked up from germline, CDR1 is KGHSH and CDR2 is LQKENI. In nucleotides, the CDR3 is TGTGCCAGCTCGCTAAACACAGGGCCCCACTCTAACTATGGCTACACCTTC. It encodes CASSLNTGPHSNYGYTF.